This record concerns one T cell receptor (beta chain) sequence. This entry is derived from a study of tumor-infiltrating lymphocytes in primary liver carcinoma. Study background: Resection treated the patients' primary liver carcinoma.

The junction had 12 bases not matched to a gene; V was cut back by 5 bases and J by 7 bases. Germline lookup yields CDR1 SGHAT and CDR2 FQDESV (reference sequence). The length of the CDR3 is 16 residues. RNA isolated from unsorted whole blood supplied the blood RNA, with germline DNA also extracted. A constant-region primer primed TCR beta cDNA synthesis from about 490 ng of total RNA. Slightly modified ARM-PCR, run as three nested multiplex PCR rounds, produced the TCR beta libraries. For roughly 10 cycles apiece, the opening two PCR rounds ran with TRBV1-TRBV30 forward primers and a C-beta reverse primer. TCRdb re-analysed the multiplex PCR reads in MiXCR, keeping a single row per CDR3 protein. The data hold 250,000 to 400,000 distinct CDR3 sequences, with 65% observed a single time.

This clonotype was obtained from a middle-aged man with primary liver carcinoma and hepatitis B virus infection. The sample was peripheral blood. The V call is TRBV11-1, the J call TRBJ2-1, with 9 bases identical to TRBD2. CDR3 residues: CASSPIAGAYNNEQFF. The CDR3, as DNA: TGTGCCAGCAGCCCCATAGCGGGAGCGTACAATAATGAGCAGTTCTTC.